The rows below give T cell receptor beta chains drawn from one sample of a study of cytotoxic CD8 clonotypes in ibrutinib-treated CLL. The assay was immunoSEQ multiplex PCR, and TCRdb's table has in-frame clones only and misses some. The sample has around 310,000 clones; almost 80% are singletons. The sample consisted of PBMCs, taken before ibrutinib treatment. All receptors come from a human donor with chronic lymphocytic leukemia. Each CDR3 is given with its conserved first and last residue. Each record gives: D gene, clone size, V gene, J gene, CDR3 protein, CDR3 DNA. D genes are given only for firm matches. The size of a clone is reported for some rows only, either as once, few or many, or as a class for expanded clones.

TRBD2	-	TRBV9	TRBJ2-2	CASKRGPGELFF	TGTGCCAGCAAGCGGGGTCCCGGGGAGCTGTTTTTT
TRBD1	few	TRBV7-2	TRBJ1-5	CASSKDRDQPQHF	TGTGCCAGCAGCAAGGACAGGGACCAGCCCCAGCATTTT
-	-	TRBV18	TRBJ2-2	CASSPPLQGATGELFF	TGTGCCAGCTCACCACCTCTGCAGGGTGCCACCGGGGAGCTGTTTTTT
-	-	TRBV10-3	TRBJ2-3	CACRETDTQYF	TGTGCCTGCCGCGAGACAGATACGCAGTATTTT
-	-	TRBV6-5	TRBJ2-7	CASSYSRGGYEQYF	TGTGCCAGCAGTTACTCGAGGGGGGGCTACGAGCAGTACTTC
-	-	TRBV28	TRBJ2-2	CASSPVQGPGTGELFF	TGTGCCAGCAGCCCCGTACAGGGACCGGGCACCGGGGAGCTGTTTTTT
-	-	TRBV30	TRBJ1-5	CAWSPRWGANQPQHF	TGTGCCTGGAGTCCAAGGTGGGGGGCGAATCAGCCCCAGCATTTT
-	-	TRBV7-3	TRBJ2-7	CASSASLAREQYF	TGTGCCAGCAGCGCCTCACTAGCACGCGAGCAGTACTTC
-	few	TRBV9	TRBJ1-2	CASSVGGSGYTF	TGTGCCAGCAGCGTGGGGGGCTCCGGCTACACCTTC
-	-	TRBV4-3	TRBJ2-1	CASSQATGLNEQFF	TGCGCCAGCAGCCAAGCTACAGGGTTAAATGAGCAGTTCTTC
TRBD2	once	TRBV25-1	TRBJ2-2	CASSVPLLAEGHRELFF	TGTGCCAGCAGTGTGCCCCTACTAGCGGAGGGACACCGGGAGCTGTTTTTT
-	-	TRBV5-1	TRBJ2-5	CASSSSVRRETQYF	TGCGCCAGCAGCTCATCCGTGCGCCGGGAGACCCAGTACTTC
TRBD1	-	TRBV6-1	TRBJ1-5	CASSRAGGYQPQHF	TGTGCCAGCAGTCGGGCAGGGGGTTATCAGCCCCAGCATTTT
-	few	TRBV7-9	TRBJ1-2	CASSFGGRFGYTF	TGTGCCAGCAGCTTCGGGGGCCGCTTCGGCTACACCTTC
-	-	TRBV5-6	TRBJ1-5	CASTYTGGGNQPQHF	TGTGCCAGCACCTACACCGGAGGCGGCAATCAGCCCCAGCATTTT
TRBD2	-	TRBV28	TRBJ2-3	CASSLSLAGGDTQYF	TGTGCCAGCAGTTTGTCACTAGCGGGAGGAGATACGCAGTATTTT
TRBD1	-	TRBV5-1	TRBJ1-2	CASSKGQADNYGYTF	TGCGCCAGCAGCAAAGGACAGGCCGATAACTATGGCTACACCTTC
-	-	TRBV7-9	TRBJ2-7	CASSPPGMYEQYF	TGTGCCAGCAGCCCGCCGGGTATGTACGAGCAGTACTTC
-	-	TRBV6-5	TRBJ1-1	CASSYQDMNTEAFF	TGTGCCAGCAGTTACCAGGATATGAACACTGAAGCTTTCTTT
TRBD1	-	TRBV5-4	TRBJ1-4	CASSPSNRDRDNEKLFF	TGTGCCAGCAGCCCATCGAACCGGGACAGGGATAATGAAAAACTGTTTTTT
-	once	TRBV6-5	TRBJ2-7	CASSYSGLSEQYF	TGTGCCAGCAGTTACTCTGGCCTATCCGAGCAGTACTTC
-	-	TRBV5-1	TRBJ1-2	CASSLAGGYGYTF	TGCGCCAGCAGCTTGGCCGGGGGTTATGGCTACACCTTC
TRBD2	-	TRBV6-5	TRBJ2-2	CASSYSLASNTGELFF	TGTGCCAGCAGTTATTCACTAGCGTCTAACACCGGGGAGCTGTTTTTT